A selection of T cell receptor beta chains follows, all from one sample in a study of lymphopenia after photon versus proton radiotherapy. Libraries were prepared by immunoSEQ multiplex PCR; TCRdb keeps only in-frame clonotypes and omits some of them. The sample holds about 40,000 clones, about 86% seen once. This sample comprised peripheral blood, obtained from a patient treated with proton-based radiotherapy. These receptors were obtained from a woman between 70 and 85 years old with pancreatic cancer. Some clones in this sample may be carry-over from other donors' samples. Both conserved end residues are part of each CDR3.

V gene,CDR3 protein
TRBV7-9,CASSLEGGGANDYTF
TRBV4-1,CASSGVGGTDNEQFF
TRBV5-6,CASSETGIRSNEQYF
TRBV10-2,CASSEAAGSGNQPQHF
TRBV29-1,CSVYRPGGSSYEQYF
TRBV7-2,CASSFGGETQYF
TRBV5-8,CASSLGTSGEQETQYF
TRBV7-9,CASSLDRLNTEAFF
TRBV19,CASSIFTGQGGGNEQFF
TRBV6-5,CASSVAGNTEAFF
TRBV10-3,CATSEEYTEAFF
TRBV6-4,CASSETGTSSGKGYTF
TRBV19,CASSIGLRAEAFF
TRBV28,CASSPHQTDQPQHF
TRBV14,CASSQQLAGAQETQYF
TRBV25-1,CASSSQRAAASTDTQYF
TRBV5-1,CASSPGGSSADTQYF
TRBV11-2,CASSRLAGGLGEQFF
TRBV6-1,CAIAGSTDTQYF
TRBV19,CASSTLASFYGEAFF
TRBV14,CASSQDLVGANIQYF
TRBV6-6,CASSLGQTNTGELFF
TRBV2,CAAGGGDSYEQYF
TRBV5-4,CASSYPSGDTGELFF
TRBV10-3,CAISVGRDGTEAFF
TRBV28,CASSRGTGNTIYF
TRBV18,CASSPPGLAGGNEQFF
TRBV7-3,CASSLPRQGRETQYF
TRBV27,CASSLSGLAESSSYNEQFF
TRBV19,CASSQQGGNTEAFF
TRBV9,CASSVGPGGDNEQFF
TRBV28,CASSWGDSTNEKLFF
TRBV7-9,CASSSQGTPSERDAFF
TRBV6-5,CASSRLGTDYGYTF
TRBV19,CASSIDDQRQTDTQYF
TRBV14,CASSFDPNTEAFF
TRBV11-2,CASSSRDSPLWEKLFF
TRBV5-6,CASSLGLGTGELFF
TRBV15,CATSRDRGKTDTQYF
TRBV28,CASSLGQGALGYTF
TRBV5-6,CASSWGGVRFETQYF